These T cell receptor beta chains were read from a single sample in a study of shared clonotypes between healthy human individuals. Data came from immunoSEQ multiplex PCR; TCRdb stores just in-frame clones and leaves some out. The sample lists under 1,100,000 clones, approximately 68% occurring once. Material: memory CD4+ T cells sorted from blood. The source of these receptors is a man aged 18 to 30 in good health. Each CDR3 is given with its conserved first and last residue. D genes are given only for firm matches. Clone size is not always given. Where it is, it says once, few, many or a class for expanded clones.

14	TRBV5-1	TRBJ2-1	TRBD1	once	TGCGCCAGCAGCTTGGGCCGACAGGGAAATGAGCAGTTCTTC	CASSLGRQGNEQFF
17	TRBV15	TRBJ2-3	-	-	TGTGCCACCAGCAGTGGGGCGGCGATGATCGAGGCAGATACGCAGTATTTT	CATSSGAAMIEADTQYF
16	TRBV28	TRBJ1-4	-	-	TGTGCCAGCAGTCCCGACATATTCGCAACTAATGAAAAACTGTTTTTT	CASSPDIFATNEKLFF
14	TRBV5-6	TRBJ1-1	-	-	TGTGCCAGCAGCTTGGGGACGGTTAACACTGAAGCTTTCTTT	CASSLGTVNTEAFF
15	TRBV19	TRBJ2-2	TRBD1	-	TGTGCCAGTAGTATACAGGGGGCGAACACCGGGGAGCTGTTTTTT	CASSIQGANTGELFF
18	TRBV21-1	TRBJ2-7	-	-	TGTGCCAGCAGCGACCCAAGGGGAGGCAAACTTCTTTCCTACGAGCAGTACTTC	CASSDPRGGKLLSYEQYF
14	TRBV23-1	TRBJ1-5	TRBD1	-	TGCGCCCACCAGACAGGGTCCGTCAGTCAGCCCCAGCATTTT	CAHQTGSVSQPQHF
15	TRBV6-5	TRBJ1-6	-	once	TGTGCCAGCAGTTACGGCCCAGGTCCAAATTCACCCCTCCACTTT	CASSYGPGPNSPLHF
12	TRBV30	TRBJ2-1	-	-	TGTGCCTGGTCGGACACTGGCAGCGAGCAGTTCTTC	CAWSDTGSEQFF
13	TRBV18	TRBJ1-1	TRBD1	-	TGTGCCAGCTCAGGACAGGGCGGCACTGAAGCTTTCTTT	CASSGQGGTEAFF